Listed below are T cell receptor beta chains from one sample, sequenced in a study of vaccination effects on CD4 cells after COVID-19. What these receptors recognize is not known. The assay was immunoSEQ multiplex PCR, and TCRdb's table has in-frame clones only and misses some. The sample consists of about 63,000 clones, less than 80% of them appearing once. Sequenced here: CD4+ T cells from PBMCs cultured with HCoV-OC43 spike peptides, sampled before COVID-19 vaccination. These receptors all come from a human donor who received a COVID-19 vaccine. The CDR3 runs from the conserved cysteine through the conserved F or W. Each record gives: V gene, D gene, clone size, J gene, CDR3 protein, CDR3 DNA. D genes are given only for firm matches. Some rows have no size entry. The others give once, few or many, or a class for an expanded clone.

v_call: TRBV20-1; d_call: TRBD2; clone_size: -; j_call: TRBJ2-1; cdr3_aa: CSASMAGGPYNEQFF; cdr3_nt: TGCAGTGCTAGTATGGCGGGGGGGCCTTACAATGAGCAGTTCTTC
v_call: TRBV2; d_call: -; clone_size: -; j_call: TRBJ1-1; cdr3_aa: CASSVTSMNTEAFF; cdr3_nt: TGTGCCAGCAGTGTGACATCCATGAACACTGAAGCTTTCTTT
v_call: TRBV7-3; d_call: -; clone_size: -; j_call: TRBJ2-3; cdr3_aa: CASSYGMDWTAQTDTQYF; cdr3_nt: TGTGCCAGCAGCTACGGGATGGACTGGACAGCCCAAACAGATACGCAGTATTTT
v_call: TRBV30; d_call: -; clone_size: -; j_call: TRBJ1-5; cdr3_aa: CAWSAGFHSNQPQHF; cdr3_nt: TGTGCCTGGAGCGCAGGGTTTCATAGCAATCAGCCCCAGCATTTT
v_call: TRBV6-5; d_call: -; clone_size: -; j_call: TRBJ1-5; cdr3_aa: CASRMTVYSNQPQHF; cdr3_nt: TGTGCCAGCAGAATGACAGTGTATAGCAATCAGCCCCAGCATTTT
v_call: TRBV18; d_call: -; clone_size: -; j_call: TRBJ1-2; cdr3_aa: CASSPRPGNYGYTF; cdr3_nt: TGTGCCAGCTCACCGAGGCCGGGGAACTATGGCTACACCTTC
v_call: TRBV3-1/TRBV3-2; d_call: -; clone_size: few; j_call: TRBJ1-3; cdr3_aa: CASSQVSPGDGNTIYF; cdr3_nt: TGTGCCAGCAGCCAAGTCTCACCGGGGGATGGGAACACCATATATTTT
v_call: TRBV29-1; d_call: -; clone_size: -; j_call: TRBJ1-2; cdr3_aa: CSVEWQGYGYTF; cdr3_nt: TGCAGCGTTGAATGGCAGGGATATGGCTACACCTTC
v_call: TRBV21-1; d_call: -; clone_size: -; j_call: TRBJ1-6; cdr3_aa: CASRLPGDGDNSPLHF; cdr3_nt: TGTGCCAGCAGGCTACCTGGGGACGGGGATAATTCACCCCTCCACTTT
v_call: TRBV6-2/TRBV6-3; d_call: -; clone_size: -; j_call: TRBJ2-3; cdr3_aa: CASSRWGGAGDTQYF; cdr3_nt: TGTGCCAGCAGCCGGTGGGGGGGGGCCGGAGATACGCAGTATTTT
v_call: TRBV29-1; d_call: -; clone_size: -; j_call: TRBJ2-5; cdr3_aa: CSVVTGETQYF; cdr3_nt: TGCAGCGTTGTAACCGGAGAGACCCAGTACTTC
v_call: TRBV29-1; d_call: TRBD2; clone_size: once; j_call: TRBJ2-1; cdr3_aa: CSVGRSGGHNEQFF; cdr3_nt: TGCAGCGTCGGCCGGAGCGGGGGTCACAATGAGCAGTTCTTC
v_call: TRBV5-1; d_call: TRBD1; clone_size: -; j_call: TRBJ1-6; cdr3_aa: CASSSGQGYSPLHF; cdr3_nt: TGCGCCAGCAGCTCTGGACAGGGGTATTCACCCCTCCACTTT
v_call: TRBV7-8; d_call: -; clone_size: -; j_call: TRBJ1-3; cdr3_aa: CASSLYRFTRGNTIYF; cdr3_nt: TGTGCCAGCAGCTTATATCGCTTTACGAGGGGAAACACCATATATTTT
v_call: TRBV24-1; d_call: TRBD2; clone_size: -; j_call: TRBJ2-5; cdr3_aa: CATSVRPGLAGAMYQETQYF; cdr3_nt: TGTGCCACCAGTGTCCGTCCGGGACTAGCGGGGGCGATGTACCAAGAGACCCAGTACTTC
v_call: TRBV9; d_call: -; clone_size: -; j_call: TRBJ1-1; cdr3_aa: CASSVAMGTEAFF; cdr3_nt: TGTGCCAGCAGCGTAGCTATGGGCACTGAAGCTTTCTTT
v_call: TRBV7-9; d_call: TRBD1; clone_size: -; j_call: TRBJ1-4; cdr3_aa: CASSTGNGEKLFF; cdr3_nt: TGTGCCAGTTCGACAGGGAATGGAGAAAAACTGTTTTTT
v_call: TRBV7-9; d_call: -; clone_size: -; j_call: TRBJ2-5; cdr3_aa: CASSLGDIGQETQYF; cdr3_nt: TGTGCCAGCAGCTTAGGGGACATAGGCCAAGAGACCCAGTACTTC
v_call: TRBV18; d_call: -; clone_size: -; j_call: TRBJ2-2; cdr3_aa: CASSLNTGELFF; cdr3_nt: TGTGCCAGCTCACTCAACACCGGGGAGCTGTTTTTT
v_call: TRBV7-2; d_call: TRBD2; clone_size: -; j_call: TRBJ2-3; cdr3_aa: CASSTDPGGASTDTQYF; cdr3_nt: TGTGCCAGCAGCACAGACCCGGGGGGGGCGAGCACAGATACGCAGTATTTT
v_call: TRBV18; d_call: TRBD1; clone_size: once; j_call: TRBJ1-6; cdr3_aa: CASSQNTPGQGLSPLHF; cdr3_nt: TGTGCCAGCTCACAGAACACACCGGGACAGGGGTTATCACCCCTCCACTTT
v_call: TRBV4-3; d_call: TRBD2; clone_size: -; j_call: TRBJ2-1; cdr3_aa: CASSQLASGGGEQFF; cdr3_nt: TGCGCCAGCAGCCAACTAGCTAGCGGGGGAGGCGAGCAGTTCTTC
v_call: TRBV18; d_call: -; clone_size: -; j_call: TRBJ2-3; cdr3_aa: CASSLGTNRPDTQYF; cdr3_nt: TGTGCCAGCTCCCTCGGGACAAATCGTCCAGATACGCAGTATTTT
v_call: TRBV18; d_call: -; clone_size: -; j_call: TRBJ2-4; cdr3_aa: CASSPPAGTKNIQYF; cdr3_nt: TGTGCCAGCTCACCACCGGCAGGGACCAAAAACATTCAGTACTTC
v_call: TRBV7-2; d_call: -; clone_size: -; j_call: TRBJ1-3; cdr3_aa: CASSLRGALSSGNTIYF; cdr3_nt: TGTGCCAGCAGCTTACGGGGGGCCCTAAGCTCTGGAAACACCATATATTTT
v_call: TRBV7-2; d_call: -; clone_size: -; j_call: TRBJ1-3; cdr3_aa: CASSPQVMWGTGGTIYF; cdr3_nt: TGTGCCAGCAGCCCCCAGGTGATGTGGGGGACTGGGGGCACCATATATTTT
v_call: TRBV6-1; d_call: -; clone_size: few; j_call: TRBJ1-3; cdr3_aa: CASSERVSGNTIYF; cdr3_nt: TGTGCCAGCAGTGAACGGGTCTCTGGAAACACCATATATTTT
v_call: TRBV7-3; d_call: -; clone_size: -; j_call: TRBJ2-2; cdr3_aa: CASSRTGGKNTGELFF; cdr3_nt: TGTGCCAGCAGCCGGACCGGGGGAAAGAACACCGGGGAGCTGTTTTTT
v_call: TRBV30; d_call: -; clone_size: -; j_call: TRBJ1-4; cdr3_aa: CARDGRGGGKLFF; cdr3_nt: TGTGCCCGCGATGGAAGGGGCGGAGGAAAACTGTTTTTT